This TCR beta chain came from a study of cytomegalovirus exposure and HLA in healthy donors (dated by TCRdb to about 2017). Notes on the research overall: According to an earlier analysis of 587 of the donors, 150 million to 200 million T cells yielded approximately 120 million unique TCR beta sequences and roughly 280 Gb of sequence data. An early release covering about 600 HLA-typed donors comprised approximately 300 gigabases of sequencing data and roughly 85 million unique TCR sequences. Among the roughly 400 genotyped donors, approximately 77% belonged to the genetic ancestry cluster associated with self-reported Caucasian donors. The aim of the study was to test whether cataloging public T cell receptors could identify signatures of past pathogen exposure. The T cell repertoires of around 670 subjects were profiled by immunosequencing and related to cytomegalovirus serostatus. In addition to the first cohort of around 670 subjects, a separate validation cohort of 120 different subjects was used. To predict cytomegalovirus infection status, the study combined high-throughput TCR immunosequencing, statistical association of individual TCRs with disease status, and machine learning. In a later analysis, previously published TCR beta repertoires from some 640 donors were re-analyzed and high-resolution HLA genotyping was added so that TCR occurrence patterns could be studied. The later analysis used no new phenotypic data to find candidate immune exposures, relying instead on TCR beta sequences and their occurrence across donors. An earlier analysis of 587 of the donors applied high-throughput TCR beta sequencing to assess whether each TCR beta V gene segment acted as functional or pseudogenic. Donor age, sex, ethnicity and CMV serostatus were compiled alongside the repertoire data. Genome-wide SNP genotypes for about 55% of the roughly 670 donors were used in a later genetic analysis, which treated that subset as a discovery cohort. Every discovery cohort repertoire had been produced on one sequencing platform. Both class I and class II loci were covered by HLA typing, at four-digit resolution. Typing coverage varied by locus: 629-630 donors for A, B, C, DRB1 and DQB1; 500 to 550 for DQA1; over 600 for DPA1; roughly 450 for DPB1. Because of strong linkage in the cohort, roughly five DR-DQ haplotypes were treated as single units for association and clustering. Across approximately 420 genotyped donors of the cohort, an average of roughly 200,000 unique TCR beta nucleotide sequences per donor were sequenced, and roughly 18% of those sequences were non-productive.

Library construction relied on the immunoSEQ multiplex PCR assay. For the multiplex PCR, a mixture combining 60 forward primers for TCR Vbeta segments and 13 reverse primers for TCR Jbeta segments was used. A multiplex PCR assay on genomic DNA amplified the CDR3 region of rearranged TCR beta genes. On the Illumina HiSeq System, the amplified TCR beta libraries were sequenced as 87-base-pair reads. In the authors' own workflow: A later analysis counted about 80 million unique TCR beta chains across the 640 or so repertoires, and roughly 11 million of these chains were shared by at least two donors. To remove PCR and sequencing errors, raw reads were error-corrected and collapsed into unique sequences using a nearest-neighbor algorithm that merged closely related sequences. CDR3 sequences were aligned to IMGT reference sequences to assign V, D and J gene segments. Each retained sequence needed at least a six-nucleotide match to both a V gene segment and a J gene segment. Rearrangements were called productive when the CDR3 lacked stop codons and stayed in frame with V and J; all others were non-productive. CDR3 was defined according to IMGT convention as the region running from the second conserved V-encoded cysteine to the conserved J-encoded phenylalanine. The earlier analysis of some 550 of the donors excluded any sequence lacking an unambiguous match to a single V gene segment. In an earlier analysis of about 590 of the donors, a V segment was called functional when productive rearrangements were above 56.7%, and segregating when the standard deviation between donors exceeded 5%. A statistical classification framework was built for diagnosing cytomegalovirus status from the catalog of TCR beta chain sequences. V and J gene assignment, in a later analysis, came from comparing TCR nucleotide sequences with IMGT/GENE-DB human TR gene sequences. The TCRdist pipeline was used in a later analysis to assign CDR3 sequences and most-parsimonious VDJ recombination scenarios. A later analysis defined each TCR beta chain by its CDR3 amino acid sequence plus V-gene family, and excluded reads lacking a unique V-gene family. As a way to deal with suspected cross-contamination and a sequencing artifact, a later analysis dropped hundreds of nucleotide sequences that were highly shared and had low generation probability. In a later analysis, a clonal expansion index was calculated for each public chain from normalized within-repertoire ranks of inferred template counts. In a later analysis, generation probabilities were computed using a VDJ recombination model fitted to out-of-frame rearrangements, and the results were checked against IGoR. Hypergeometric tests were used in a later analysis to score TCR-TCR, TCR-HLA and TCR-CMV co-occurrence, with a repertoire-size bias correction applied to the TCR pairs. In a later analysis, false discovery rates were estimated by permuting HLA or CMV assignments 20 times. A later analysis grouped co-occurring TCRs with DBSCAN, adding TCRdist sequence similarity when clustering within HLA-allele-positive subsets. Co-occurrence clustering excluded repertoires with fewer than 30,000 or more than 120,000 public chains, plus five with anomalous nucleotide sharing. TCRdb retrieved this table from immuneACCESS and kept in-frame rearrangements only. Not all clones are present; in checked studies, unresolved V genes account for under half, and no reason is known for the remainder. V and J calls and clone size follow that table, whereas D and trimming were derived from the DNA. The sample has approximately 84,000 clones on record, over 75% of them singletons. Jointly, the top ten make up roughly 2.5% of the sample.

The CDR3 contains 15 residues, cysteine and phenylalanine counted. The only DNA kept is the CDR3, 45 bases in frame from the first base. CDR1 and CDR2, looked up from the germline V gene, are SGDLS and YYNGEE. Germline trimming: 1 base from V, 4 bases from J; junction bases outside gene matches: 3. The cohort consisted of some 670 healthy bone marrow donors. At the time of sampling, every cohort member was nominally healthy, though immune exposures that went unrecorded were likely present. The donor tested CMV seropositive and was one of the 289 seropositive cohort members. A peripheral blood sample was provided by each donor, and peripheral blood mononuclear cells were used for TCR beta sequencing. Genomic DNA extraction from the blood cell samples was performed with the Qiagen DNeasy Blood Extraction Kit. Broad study findings and their caveats: A later analysis found that HLA-associated TCR beta chains were more clonally expanded and had lower generation probabilities than equally common non-associated chains. At a false discovery rate of 0.05, a later analysis linked some 17,000 TCR beta sequences to specific HLA alleles. When HLA alleles, especially DR and DQ, strongly co-occurred, TCR associations were difficult to assign to individual alleles. While some public TCRs were present in many individuals, most TCR sequences turned up only very rarely across donors. In this cohort, only TCR beta chains were sequenced, and detectable features were limited by the absence of alpha or paired-chain data. The only immune exposure information available for the cohort was CMV serostatus. The classifier was reported to diagnose cytomegalovirus status with high specificity and sensitivity in both the original cohort and the validation cohort. A further reported finding was that TCR beta sequences accurately predicted the HLA-A and HLA-B alleles for most subjects in the first cohort. The sequencing pipeline was judged likely to have produced a cluster of highly shared sequence variants as a technical artifact. An earlier analysis of 587 of the donors showed that most TCR beta V segments appeared in productive rearrangements either about 87% or about 30% of the time, which broadly matched IMGT annotations. Because the 87-base-pair reads could not distinguish some IMGT-functional V segments, including TRBV6-2 and TRBV6-3, those segments were excluded. According to a later analysis, parvovirus B19, influenza, CMV and Epstein-Barr virus appeared linked to several top co-occurrence clusters. Because HLA typing was unavailable for some donors at each locus, only the typed subset was used in association tests. The earlier analysis of almost 600 of the donors excluded roughly 17 rarely observed V segments, including chromosome 9 orphons, because counts were too low. Linkage disequilibrium might explain the correlated functional status among segregating V segments, but an unknown experimental factor could not be ruled out. The study listed 150 to 200 TCR beta chains as associated with cytomegalovirus. V-gene and J-gene trimming of TCR beta chains was associated with a missense DCLRE1C variant in a later genetic analysis, and the association was replicated in an independent cohort. The authors suggested that the approach could potentially be generalized to other disease states and immunological phenotypes. Three of the identified cytomegalovirus-associated TCR beta chains were confirmed in vitro to be specific for cytomegalovirus antigens. Most CMV-associated TCR beta chains appeared to be HLA-restricted in a later analysis, and the HLA associations seemed to be driven largely by CMV exposure. According to a later analysis, TCR association rates differed among HLA loci, with DRB1 alleles showing the most associated TCRs and HLA-C alleles showing the fewest. According to a later genetic analysis, donors in an Asian-associated ancestry cluster had fewer N-insertions in productive TCRs than the approximately 650-donor mean. Presence/absence analyses assumed roughly uniform sequencing depth across donors, an assumption that may not hold.

A remark on this clone: Its cognate antigen has yet to be identified. Base qualities were left out, and no much larger clone turns up one base away.

The sample taken for sequencing was PBMCs. The receptor's source is a male donor in good health and CMV-seropositive. This receptor chain uses TRBV9 and TRBJ2-1; TRBD2 agrees with 9 junctional bases. The CDR3 reads as follows: CASSVKAGGYNEQFF. In nucleotide form, the sequence is TGTGCCAGCAGCGTAAAAGCGGGAGGTTACAATGAGCAGTTCTTC. The entire variable domain, with the stretches around the CDR3 drawn from the reference TRBV9 and TRBJ2-1 proteins, is DSGVTQTPKHLITATGQRVTLRCSPRSGDLSVYWYQQSLDQGLQFLIQYYNGEERAKGNILERFSAQQFPDLHSELNLSSLELGDSALYFCASSVKAGGYNEQFFGPGTRLTVL.